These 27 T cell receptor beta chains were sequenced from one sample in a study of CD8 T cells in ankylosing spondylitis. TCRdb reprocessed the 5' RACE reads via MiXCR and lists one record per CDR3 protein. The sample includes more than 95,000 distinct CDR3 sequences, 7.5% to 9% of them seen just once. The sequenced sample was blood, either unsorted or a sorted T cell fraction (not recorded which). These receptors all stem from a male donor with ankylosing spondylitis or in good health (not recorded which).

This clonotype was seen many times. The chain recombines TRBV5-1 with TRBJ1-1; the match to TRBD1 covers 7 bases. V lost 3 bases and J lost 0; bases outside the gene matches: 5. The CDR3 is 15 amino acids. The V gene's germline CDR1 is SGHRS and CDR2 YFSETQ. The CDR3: CASSSSGQMNTEAFF. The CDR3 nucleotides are TGCGCCAGCAGCTCTTCGGGACAGATGAACACTGAAGCTTTCTTT.

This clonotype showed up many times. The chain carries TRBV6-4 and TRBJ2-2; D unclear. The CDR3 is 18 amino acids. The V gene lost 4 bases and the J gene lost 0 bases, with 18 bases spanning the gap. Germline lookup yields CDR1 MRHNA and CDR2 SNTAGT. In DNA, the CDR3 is TGTGCCAGCAGTGTCAAAGGAGTAGACCACGCGAACACCGGGGAGCTGTTTTTT. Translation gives CASSVKGVDHANTGELFF.

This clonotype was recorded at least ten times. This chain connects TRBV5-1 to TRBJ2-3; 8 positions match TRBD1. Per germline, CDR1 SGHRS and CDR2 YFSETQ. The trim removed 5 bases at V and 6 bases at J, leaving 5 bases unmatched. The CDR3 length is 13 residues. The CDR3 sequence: CASSLQGADTQYF. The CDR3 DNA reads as TGCGCCAGCAGTTTGCAGGGGGCTGATACGCAGTATTTT.

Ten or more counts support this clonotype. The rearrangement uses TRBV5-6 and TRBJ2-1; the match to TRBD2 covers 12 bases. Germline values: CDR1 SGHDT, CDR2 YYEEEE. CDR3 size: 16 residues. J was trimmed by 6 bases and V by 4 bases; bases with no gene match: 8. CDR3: CASSLLTSGSINEQFF. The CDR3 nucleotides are TGTGCCAGCAGCCTCCTGACTAGCGGGAGTATCAATGAGCAGTTCTTC.

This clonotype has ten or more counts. In DNA, the CDR3 is TGTGCCAGCAGTTTAGTGGGAGGGCCTGGAGAGCAGTACTTC. Amino acids: CASSLVGGPGEQYF. The chain employs TRBV12-3 or TRBV12-4 and TRBJ2-7; 7 bases match TRBD2. The ends lost 1 base at V and 7 bases at J; junction bases unmatched: 7. The CDR3 length is 14 residues.

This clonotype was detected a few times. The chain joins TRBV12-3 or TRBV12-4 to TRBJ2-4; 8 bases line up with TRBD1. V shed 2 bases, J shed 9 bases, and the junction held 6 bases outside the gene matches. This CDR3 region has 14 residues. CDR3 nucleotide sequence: TGTGCCAGCAGTTTACGCGGACAGGGCGTCATTCAGTACTTC. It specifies CASSLRGQGVIQYF.

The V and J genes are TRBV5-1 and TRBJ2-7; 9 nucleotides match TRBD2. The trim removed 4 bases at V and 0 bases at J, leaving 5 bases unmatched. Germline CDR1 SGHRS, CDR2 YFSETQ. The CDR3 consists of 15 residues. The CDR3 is CASSVLAGASYEQYF. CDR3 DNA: TGCGCCAGCAGCGTATTAGCGGGAGCCTCCTACGAGCAGTACTTC. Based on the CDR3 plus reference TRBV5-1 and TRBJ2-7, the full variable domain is KAGVTQTPRYLIKTRGQQVTLSCSPISGHRSVSWYQQTPGQGLQFLFEYFSETQRNKGNFPGRFSGRQFSNSRSEMNVSTLELGDSALYLCASSVLAGASYEQYFGPGTRLTVT.

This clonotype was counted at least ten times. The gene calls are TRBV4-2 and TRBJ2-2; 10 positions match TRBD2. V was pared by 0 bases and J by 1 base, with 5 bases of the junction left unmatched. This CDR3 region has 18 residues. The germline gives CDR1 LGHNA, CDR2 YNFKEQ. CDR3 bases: TGTGCCAGCAGCCAAGAGGGCACTAGCGGGATGAACACCGGGGAGCTGTTTTTT. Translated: CASSQEGTSGMNTGELFF.

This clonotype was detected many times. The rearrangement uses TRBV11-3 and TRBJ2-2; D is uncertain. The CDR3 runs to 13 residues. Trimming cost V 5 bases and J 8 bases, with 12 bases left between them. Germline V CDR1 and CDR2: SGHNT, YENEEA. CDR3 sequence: CASSIQTEGELFF. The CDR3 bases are TGTGCCAGCAGCATACAAACGGAGGGGGAGCTGTTTTTT.

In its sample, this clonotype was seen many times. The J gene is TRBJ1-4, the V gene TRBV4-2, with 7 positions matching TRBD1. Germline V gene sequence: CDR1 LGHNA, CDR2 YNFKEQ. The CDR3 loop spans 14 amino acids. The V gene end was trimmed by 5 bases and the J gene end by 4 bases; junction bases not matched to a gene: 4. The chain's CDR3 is CASSSTGDNEKLFF. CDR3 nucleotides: TGTGCCAGCAGCTCCACAGGGGATAATGAAAAACTGTTTTTT.

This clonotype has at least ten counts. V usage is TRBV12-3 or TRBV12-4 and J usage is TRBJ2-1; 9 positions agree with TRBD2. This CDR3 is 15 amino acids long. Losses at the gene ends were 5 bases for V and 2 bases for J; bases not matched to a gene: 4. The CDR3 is CASSALAGTYNEQFF. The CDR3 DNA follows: TGTGCCAGCAGTGCCCTAGCGGGGACCTACAATGAGCAGTTCTTC.

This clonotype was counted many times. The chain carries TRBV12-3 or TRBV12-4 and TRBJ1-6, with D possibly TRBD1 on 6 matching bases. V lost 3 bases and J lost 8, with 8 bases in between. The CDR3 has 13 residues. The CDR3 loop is CASSLDSDSPLHF. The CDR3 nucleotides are TGTGCCAGCAGTTTGGACAGTGATTCACCCCTCCACTTT.

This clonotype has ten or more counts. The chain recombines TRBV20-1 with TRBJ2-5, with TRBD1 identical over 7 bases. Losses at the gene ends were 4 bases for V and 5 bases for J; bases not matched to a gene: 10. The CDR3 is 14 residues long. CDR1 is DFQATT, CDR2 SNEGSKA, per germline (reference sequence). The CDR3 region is CSATERKGAETQYF. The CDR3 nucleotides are TGCAGTGCTACAGAACGAAAGGGGGCGGAGACCCAGTACTTC.

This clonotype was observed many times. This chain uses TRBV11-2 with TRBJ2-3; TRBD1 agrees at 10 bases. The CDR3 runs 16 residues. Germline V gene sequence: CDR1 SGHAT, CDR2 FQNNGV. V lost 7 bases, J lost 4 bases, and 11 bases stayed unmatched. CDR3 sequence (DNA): TGTGCCAGCAACCGGCGCGGGACAGGGGTTGCAGATACGCAGTATTTT. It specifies CASNRRGTGVADTQYF.

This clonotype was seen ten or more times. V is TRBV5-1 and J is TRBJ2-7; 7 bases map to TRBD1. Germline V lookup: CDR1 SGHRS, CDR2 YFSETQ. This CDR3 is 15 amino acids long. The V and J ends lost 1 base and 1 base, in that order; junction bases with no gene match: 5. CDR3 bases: TGCGCCAGCAGCTTGAACAGGGGACCATCCTACGAGCAGTACTTC. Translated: CASSLNRGPSYEQYF.

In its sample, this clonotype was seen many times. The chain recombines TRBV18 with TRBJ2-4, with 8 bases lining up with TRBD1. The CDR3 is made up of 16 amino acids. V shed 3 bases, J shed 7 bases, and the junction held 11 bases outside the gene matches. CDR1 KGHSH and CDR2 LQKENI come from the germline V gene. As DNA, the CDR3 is TGTGCCAGCTCACCCACTATCGGACAGGGTATGAACATTCAGTACTTC. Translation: CASSPTIGQGMNIQYF.

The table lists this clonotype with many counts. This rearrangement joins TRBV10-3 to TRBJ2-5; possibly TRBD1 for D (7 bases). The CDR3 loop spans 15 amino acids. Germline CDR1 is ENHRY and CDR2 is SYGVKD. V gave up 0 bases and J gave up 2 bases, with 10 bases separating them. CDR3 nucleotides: TGTGCCATCAGTGAGTCGCCAGGGGGGCAAGAGACCCAGTACTTC. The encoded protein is CAISESPGGQETQYF.

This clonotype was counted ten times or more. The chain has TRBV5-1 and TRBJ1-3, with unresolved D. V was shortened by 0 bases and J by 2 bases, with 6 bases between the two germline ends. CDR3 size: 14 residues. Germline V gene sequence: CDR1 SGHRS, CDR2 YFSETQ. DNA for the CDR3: TGCGCCAGCAGCTTGGACGGGGCTGGAAACACCATATATTTT. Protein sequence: CASSLDGAGNTIYF.

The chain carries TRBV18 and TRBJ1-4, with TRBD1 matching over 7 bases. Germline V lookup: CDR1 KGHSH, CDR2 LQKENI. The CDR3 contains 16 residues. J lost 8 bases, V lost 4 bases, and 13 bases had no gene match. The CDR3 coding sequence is TGTGCCAGCTCACTCCGCCGTCTTGACAGGGAAGAAAAACTGTTTTTT. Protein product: CASSLRRLDREEKLFF.

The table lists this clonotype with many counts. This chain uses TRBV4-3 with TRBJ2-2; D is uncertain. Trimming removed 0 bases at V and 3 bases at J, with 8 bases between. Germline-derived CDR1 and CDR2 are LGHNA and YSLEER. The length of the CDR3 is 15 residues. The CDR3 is CASSQEGADTGELFF. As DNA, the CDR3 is TGCGCCAGCAGCCAAGAGGGTGCGGACACCGGGGAGCTGTTTTTT.

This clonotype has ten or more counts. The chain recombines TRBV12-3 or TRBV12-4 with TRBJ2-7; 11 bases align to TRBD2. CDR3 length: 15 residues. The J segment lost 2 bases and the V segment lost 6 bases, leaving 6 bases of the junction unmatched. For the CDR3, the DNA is TGTGCCAGCAGCCTAGCGGGAGGACCCACCTACGAGCAGTACTTC. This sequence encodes CASSLAGGPTYEQYF.

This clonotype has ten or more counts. The CDR3 here is CSARDAGTAQPQHF. As DNA, the CDR3 is TGCAGTGCTAGAGACGCCGGGACAGCACAGCCCCAGCATTTT. The chain combines TRBV20-1 with TRBJ1-5; 7 positions agree with TRBD1. There are 14 residues in the CDR3. Germline assignment: CDR1 DFQATT and CDR2 SNEGSKA (reference sequence). After removal of 0 bases from V and 7 bases from J, the junction contained 6 bases not matched to a gene.

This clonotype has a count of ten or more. CDR3 DNA sequence: TGTGCCAGCAGCCAAGAAGGGATATCGCTGGGGCAAGCTTTCTTT. Protein sequence: CASSQEGISLGQAFF. This chain links TRBV4-2 with TRBJ1-1, with D possibly matching TRBD1 (5 bases). Germline V CDR1 and CDR2: LGHNA, YNFKEQ. The CDR3 is 15 residues long. With 0 bases removed from V and 9 bases from J, the gap between germline ends came to 17 bases.

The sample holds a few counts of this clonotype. The CDR3 coding sequence is TGCGCCAGCAGCTTGGCAGGGACAGGTCAAGAGACCCAGTACTTC. Protein product: CASSLAGTGQETQYF. J is TRBJ2-5 and V is TRBV5-1; 8 bases line up with TRBD1. Germline assignment: CDR1 SGHRS and CDR2 YFSETQ. CDR3 length: 15 residues. Unmatched junction bases numbered 3, after V lost 0 bases and J lost 2 bases.

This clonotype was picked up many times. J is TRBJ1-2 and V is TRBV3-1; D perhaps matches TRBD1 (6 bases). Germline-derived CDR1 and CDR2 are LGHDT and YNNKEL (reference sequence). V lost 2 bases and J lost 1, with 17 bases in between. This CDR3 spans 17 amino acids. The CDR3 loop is CASSQRFPTGFNYGYTF. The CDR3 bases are TGTGCCAGCAGCCAAAGATTCCCGACAGGTTTTAACTATGGCTACACCTTC.

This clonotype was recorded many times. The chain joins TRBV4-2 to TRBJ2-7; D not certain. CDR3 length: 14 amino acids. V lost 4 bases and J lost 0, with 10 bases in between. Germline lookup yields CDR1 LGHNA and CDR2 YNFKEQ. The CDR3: CASSPATFSYEQYF. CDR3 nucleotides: TGTGCCAGCAGCCCAGCGACGTTCTCCTACGAGCAGTACTTC.

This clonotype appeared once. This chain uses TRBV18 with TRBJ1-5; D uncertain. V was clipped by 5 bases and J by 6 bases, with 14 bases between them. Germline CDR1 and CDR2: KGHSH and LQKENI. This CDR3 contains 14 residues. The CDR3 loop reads CASSDADLGQPQHF. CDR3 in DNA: TGTGCCAGCTCAGACGCAGATCTCGGTCAGCCCCAGCATTTT.